This T cell receptor (beta chain) was captured in a study of blood T cell repertoires in COVID-19. Background on the study: Collection of acute and convalescent COVID-19 samples took place in the United States, Italy and Spain. The cDNA or gDNA used as material had been derived from T cells, B-cell-depleted T cells, or PBMCs.

In the original processing: Nucleated cell counts were estimated from reference gene primer amplification. The table came from immunoSEQ multiplex PCR; TCRdb's copy has only in-frame clones and leaves some out. From that table come the V and J calls and clone size; the DNA was used to work out D and trimming. The sample has approximately 200,000 clones, 80% to 90% seen once. V gave up 7 bases and J gave up 2 bases; unmatched junction bases: 5. The V gene's germline CDR1 is MDHEN and CDR2 SYDVKM. This CDR3 has 14 amino acids. The sample comprised peripheral blood. The sequence derives from a man between 60 and 70 years old with acute or convalescent COVID-19. This chain uses TRBV28 with TRBJ1-2, with TRBD1 matching 9 bases. The CDR3 DNA reads TGTGCCAGCACTCGACAGGGGGGAAACTATGGCTACACCTTC. This translates into CASTRQGGNYGYTF.